The entry below describes one T cell receptor beta chain. Its antigen remains unknown. A multiplex PCR was run with 60 Vbeta primers and 13 Jbeta primers. Sequencing used immunoSEQ multiplex PCR; TCRdb keeps in-frame clones, though not all of them. The sample holds under 200,000 clones, approximately 80% seen once. This sample stems from a study of cytomegalovirus exposure and HLA in healthy donors. General study points: Most subjects had HLA-A and HLA-B alleles reportedly predicted accurately by TCR beta sequences.

The V segment lost 8 bases and the J segment 8 bases; nucleotides outside the gene matches: 14. Germline V lookup: CDR1 SEHNR, CDR2 FQNEAQ (reference sequence). This CDR3 comprises 14 residues. This sequence was found in a woman aged 30 to 39 in good health and CMV-seronegative. The source material was PBMCs. The V and J genes are TRBV7-9 and TRBJ1-2; TRBD1 agrees at 7 bases. CDR3 region: CASVISGQAEGYTF. The CDR3 region has the DNA TGTGCCAGCGTAATTTCTGGACAGGCAGAGGGCTACACCTTC.